Below, one T cell receptor beta chain is given with its context. The antigen is undetermined. Deletions cut 3 bases from V and 5 bases from J, with 14 bases between. CDR3 length equals 14 residues. Germline CDR1 reads SGHNT; CDR2 reads YYREEE (reference sequence). Treatment noted: approximately 10-day PBMC culture with coronavirus spike peptide pools or control peptides (ViraFEST assay). Ahead of the COVID-19 pandemic (2011-2018), the CD4+ T cells of the unexposed donor were collected. Cultured CD4+ T-cell DNA underwent Oncomine TCR Beta short-read sequencing. Cultured CD4+ T cells yielded the extracted genomic DNA. TCRdb passed the PCR reads through MiXCR, listing each CDR3 protein once. The sample includes about 9,400 distinct CDR3 sequences, around a third seen only once; the top ten take 20% to 25%. The entry originates in a study of vaccination and CD4 T cells after COVID-19. Overall study context: A CEFX pool, an HIV-1 Nef pool, or no peptide went to control cultures.

The TCR originated in a human donor in good health. This sequence joins TRBV5-4 and TRBJ1-2; a possible D gene is TRBD1 (5 bases). Sequenced: CD4+ T cells from blood, cultured in vitro. The CDR3 sequence: CASSYPGTGYGYTF. DNA for the CDR3: TGTGCCAGCAGCTACCCCGGGACGGGATATGGCTACACCTTC.